This T cell receptor beta chain derives from a study of T cell responses to AZD1222 COVID-19 vaccine. This CDR3 is built from 12 residues. CDR1 is ENHRY and CDR2 is SYGVKD in the germline V gene. The V gene lost 6 bases and the J gene lost 10 bases, with 15 bases spanning the gap. This clone has a handful of counts. Its antigen is undetermined. Pooled in the analysis were second doses at about 4 or about 12 weeks. Study results and limitations: Increased Spike-specific TCR breadth and depth were observed after two AZD1222 doses. Sampled repertoires all dated from after the peak T cell response.

Measured with immunoSEQ multiplex PCR; TCRdb has only the in-frame clones, and not every one. The table lists approximately 150,000 clones, 86% of them singletons. V is TRBV10-3 and J is TRBJ1-2, with a tentative D call TRBD1 (5 bases). This clonotype originated in an adult who received the AZD1222 COVID-19 vaccine. Sequenced here: peripheral blood, sampled 28 days after the second AZD1222 dose. CDR3 residues: CAIRGTRSDYTF. DNA for the CDR3: TGTGCCATCAGAGGGACGAGGAGCGACTACACCTTC.